These 32 T cell receptor beta chains came from one sample sequenced in a study of cytomegalovirus exposure and HLA in healthy donors. Measured with immunoSEQ multiplex PCR; TCRdb has only the in-frame clones, and not every one. The table has 150,000 to 200,000 clones, roughly 95% seen once. The sample taken for sequencing was PBMCs. The receptors were sampled from a woman between 18 and 30 years old in good health and CMV-seronegative.

The rearrangement joins TRBV5-4 to TRBJ1-3, with 7 bases that match TRBD1. The CDR3 is 15 amino acids. V trimming: 4 bases; J trimming: 2 bases; junction bases outside the gene matches: 6. Looked up from germline, CDR1 is SGHNT and CDR2 is YYREEE (reference sequence). CDR3 nucleotide sequence: TGTGCCAGCAGCAGCGGACAGGAGGCTGGAAACACCATATATTTT. Amino acid sequence: CASSSGQEAGNTIYF.

The chain carries TRBV7-2 and TRBJ2-7; 8 nucleotides align to TRBD2. The CDR3 length is 16 residues. V shed 1 base and J 9 bases; nucleotides not matched to a gene: 14. Germline assignment: CDR1 SGHTA and CDR2 FQGNSA. This CDR3 is CASSLDGGGRPSAQYF. CDR3 sequence (DNA): TGTGCCAGCAGCTTAGATGGCGGGGGGCGTCCTTCAGCGCAGTACTTC.

DNA for the CDR3: TGTGCCAGCAGCTTGTACGGGGGTACGAATCAGCCCCAGCATTTT. Protein product: CASSLYGGTNQPQHF. The rearrangement links TRBV5-6 to TRBJ1-5, with a possible D match to TRBD1 (5 bases). The CDR3 sequence is 15 residues long. V lost 1 base, J lost 4 bases, and 12 bases lay in between. In germline, CDR1 is SGHDT, CDR2 YYEEEE.

This chain connects TRBV9 to TRBJ1-2; tentative D call: TRBD1 (5 bases). CDR3 size: 12 residues. Germline CDR1 is SGDLS and CDR2 is YYNGEE. Between the trimmed V and J ends, which lost 0 bases and 8 bases, there was a span of 8 bases. CDR3 region: CASSVAGNGYTF. In DNA form, the CDR3 reads TGTGCCAGCAGCGTAGCAGGGAACGGCTACACCTTC. The full variable domain, in which reference TRBV9 and TRBJ1-2 provide the parts outside the CDR3, is DSGVTQTPKHLITATGQRVTLRCSPRSGDLSVYWYQQSLDQGLQFLIQYYNGEERAKGNILERFSAQQFPDLHSELNLSSLELGDSALYFCASSVAGNGYTFGSGTRLTVV.

V and J are TRBV6-6 and TRBJ1-2, with D possibly matching TRBD1 (6 bases). CDR3 length equals 15 residues. Germline lookup yields CDR1 MNHNY and CDR2 SVGAGI (reference sequence). V was clipped by 6 bases and J by 5 bases, with 19 bases between them. The CDR3 DNA follows: TGTGCCAGCAGCCTGTGGAAGGCAGGGGAATATGGCTACACCTTC. It codes for CASSLWKAGEYGYTF.

The chain links TRBV9 to TRBJ1-1; D unclear. Germline CDR1 and CDR2: SGDLS and YYNGEE. V dropped 0 bases and J dropped 0 bases, with 6 bases sitting between them. The CDR3 has 14 amino acids. The CDR3 region has the DNA TGTGCCAGCAGCGTAGATAACATGAACACTGAAGCTTTCTTT. Protein product: CASSVDNMNTEAFF.

The chain uses TRBV7-3 and TRBJ2-7, with a possible D match to TRBD1 (5 bases). Trimming removed 2 bases at V and 7 bases at J, with 18 bases between. CDR3 length: 15 residues. CDR1 SGHTA and CDR2 FQGTGA come from the germline V gene. CDR3 loop: CASSLLGRAMREQYF. DNA of the CDR3: TGTGCCAGCAGCTTATTGGGCAGGGCGATGCGGGAGCAGTACTTC.

The rearrangement links TRBV7-2 to TRBJ2-1; 10 bases fit TRBD1. Trimming removed 1 base from V and 7 bases from J; junction bases left unmatched: 4. The CDR3 has 15 residues. Germline V gene sequence: CDR1 SGHTA, CDR2 FQGNSA. Here the CDR3 reads CASSLGTGGGNEQFF. CDR3 DNA: TGTGCCAGCAGCTTAGGGACAGGGGGAGGAAATGAGCAGTTCTTC.

J is TRBJ1-2 and V is TRBV7-9, with D maybe TRBD1 (6 bases). With 5 bases removed from V and 4 bases from J, the gap between germline ends came to 14 bases. This CDR3 contains 14 residues. The V gene's germline CDR1 is SEHNR and CDR2 FQNEAQ (reference sequence). In DNA, the CDR3 is TGTGCCAGCAGCGTACTACAGGGAACCTATGGCTACACCTTC. It specifies CASSVLQGTYGYTF.

This clone was detected only a few times. The CDR3 loop reads CASKKTSVNTGELFF. Written as DNA, the CDR3 is TGTGCCAGCAAGAAGACTAGCGTGAACACCGGGGAGCTGTTTTTT. The chain couples TRBV2 to TRBJ2-2; 8 positions agree with TRBD2. The germline V gene has CDR1 SNHLY and CDR2 FYNNEI. The trim removed 7 bases at V and 1 base at J, leaving 5 bases unmatched. The CDR3 length is 15 residues.

The CDR3 sequence: CASSLYRAPYEQYF. In nucleotides, the CDR3 is TGCGCCAGCAGCTTGTACAGGGCCCCCTACGAGCAGTACTTC. The chain has TRBV5-1 and TRBJ2-7; TRBD1 might be the D (6 bases). V lost 1 base and J lost 2, with 10 bases in between. The germline V gene encodes CDR1 SGHRS and CDR2 YFSETQ. This CDR3 is 14 amino acids long.

The gene calls are TRBV18 and TRBJ2-5, with TRBD1 identical over 8 bases. Germline lookup yields CDR1 KGHSH and CDR2 LQKENI. The V and J ends lost 2 bases and 2 bases, in that order; junction bases with no gene match: 10. The CDR3 has 17 residues. CDR3 sequence (DNA): TGTGCCAGCTCACCAGTTTCCCCCGGACAGGGACAAGAGACCCAGTACTTC. It is translated as CASSPVSPGQGQETQYF. Based on the CDR3 plus reference TRBV18 and TRBJ2-5, the full variable domain is NAGVMQNPRHLVRRRGQEARLRCSPMKGHSHVYWYRQLPEEGLKFMVYLQKENIIDESGMPKERFSAEFPKEGPSILRIQQVVRGDSAAYFCASSPVSPGQGQETQYFGPGTRLLVL.

J is TRBJ1-5 and V is TRBV7-9; D might be TRBD1 (6 bases). Trimming removed 4 bases from V and 5 bases from J, with 12 bases in between. Germline V gives CDR1 SEHNR, CDR2 FQNEAQ (reference sequence). CDR3 size: 14 residues. The CDR3: CASSSRDTDQPQHF. CDR3 nucleotide sequence: TGTGCCAGCAGCTCCCGGGACACAGATCAGCCCCAGCATTTT.

The chain is built from TRBV19 and TRBJ2-5; D may be TRBD1 (6 bases). Deletions cut 4 bases from V and 0 bases from J, with 15 bases between. This CDR3 contains 16 residues. Per the germline V gene, CDR1 is LNHDA and CDR2 is SQIVND (reference sequence). The CDR3 protein is CASSTGERNHQETQYF. In nucleotides, the CDR3 is TGTGCCAGTAGTACAGGGGAACGAAATCACCAAGAGACCCAGTACTTC.

CDR3 amino acids: CASAPAGKETQYF. CDR3 DNA sequence: TGCGCCAGCGCCCCTGCGGGTAAAGAGACCCAGTACTTC. This chain links TRBV5-1 with TRBJ2-5; maybe TRBD2 (5 bases). Looked up from germline, CDR1 is SGHRS and CDR2 is YFSETQ. The CDR3 has 13 residues. V dropped 7 bases and J dropped 3 bases, with 13 bases sitting between them.

V gene TRBV5-1 combines with J gene TRBJ1-6, with 9 bases fitting TRBD1. CDR3 length: 13 residues. The germline V gene encodes CDR1 SGHRS and CDR2 YFSETQ. The CDR3 sequence: CATRRTGDSPLHF. CDR3 bases: TGCGCAACCCGACGGACAGGGGACTCACCCCTCCACTTT.

The chain couples TRBV4-1 to TRBJ2-1; tentatively, D is TRBD1 (6 bases). Looked up from germline, CDR1 is MGHRA and CDR2 is YSYEKL. The CDR3 runs to 15 residues. The V end was cut by 4 bases, the J end by 4 bases, with 14 bases between. DNA for the CDR3: TGCGCCAGCAGCCCCCCGACAGGCCTATACAATGAGCAGTTCTTC. Translation: CASSPPTGLYNEQFF.

The chain couples TRBV15 to TRBJ2-1; D perhaps matches TRBD1 (5 bases). The ends were cut back, 3 bases at V and 0 bases at J, with 15 bases in the middle. Germline-derived CDR1 and CDR2 are LNHNV and YYDKDF (reference sequence). This CDR3 region has 17 residues. The DNA for the CDR3 is TGTGCCACCAGCAGGGATAGGGGCAGCCTCTCCTACAATGAGCAGTTCTTC. This codes for CATSRDRGSLSYNEQFF.

CDR3 sequence: CASSPNAAGATDTQYF. CDR3 nucleotide sequence: TGTGCCAGCAGCCCTAATGCAGCGGGGGCCACAGATACGCAGTATTTT. The chain combines TRBV7-2 with TRBJ2-3; 8 bases are shared with TRBD2. V trimming: 5 bases; J trimming: 2 bases; junction bases outside the gene matches: 9. Looked up from germline, CDR1 is SGHTA and CDR2 is FQGNSA. The CDR3 length is 16 residues.

The chain recombines TRBV7-2 with TRBJ2-1; 10 bases align to TRBD2. Per germline, CDR1 SGHTA and CDR2 FQGNSA. V was clipped by 6 bases and J by 7 bases; unmatched bases: 9. The CDR3 totals 15 residues. DNA of the CDR3: TGTGCCAGCAGTTTTACTAGCGGGGCCGGGAATGAGCAGTTCTTC. Translated: CASSFTSGAGNEQFF. The variable domain in full, completed from reference TRBV7-2 and TRBJ2-1, reads GAGVSQSPSNKVTEKGKDVELRCDPISGHTALYWYRQSLGQGLEFLIYFQGNSAPDKSGLPSDRFSAERTGGSVSTLTIQRTQQEDSAVYLCASSFTSGAGNEQFFGPGTRLTVL.

This sequence joins TRBV7-9 and TRBJ2-1, with a tentative D call TRBD2 (5 bases). The V end lost 6 bases, the J end lost 7 bases, and 13 bases lay between the germline ends. Per germline, CDR1 SEHNR and CDR2 FQNEAQ (reference sequence). The CDR3 loop spans 13 amino acids. CDR3 in DNA: TGTGCCAGCAGTACTAGTGTCGGGAATGAGCAGTTCTTC. It yields the protein CASSTSVGNEQFF.

The J gene is TRBJ2-6, the V gene TRBV5-1; unclear D gene. The CDR3 loop spans 15 amino acids. Trimming pared 5 bases from V and 0 bases from J, leaving 9 bases between. Germline CDR1 is SGHRS and CDR2 is YFSETQ. The DNA of the CDR3 is TGCGCCAGCAGGCAGACTTTCTCTGGGGCCAACGTCCTGACTTTC. Translation gives CASRQTFSGANVLTF.

The rearrangement uses TRBV5-1 and TRBJ2-1; TRBD2 is a possible D gene (5 bases). Trimming shortened V by 0 bases and J by 7 bases, and 11 bases separated the two germline ends. There are 14 residues in the CDR3. CDR1 SGHRS and CDR2 YFSETQ come from the germline V gene. CDR3: CASSLVPGKNEQFF. The CDR3 DNA is TGCGCCAGCAGCTTGGTCCCGGGGAAGAATGAGCAGTTCTTC.

The chain uses TRBV14 and TRBJ1-1; D is perhaps TRBD1 (5 bases). This CDR3 is built from 15 residues. Trimming took off 4 bases at V and 1 base at J, with 13 bases between the two ends. The V gene's germline CDR1 is SGHDN and CDR2 FVKESK. The CDR3 region has the DNA TGTGCCAGCAGCCCGCAAGCTCAGGGGAACACTGAAGCTTTCTTT. Amino acid sequence: CASSPQAQGNTEAFF.

The rearrangement uses TRBV19 and TRBJ2-7; weak D call: TRBD1 (6 bases). The CDR3 length is 17 residues. CDR1 and CDR2 from the germline V gene are LNHDA and SQIVND (reference sequence). Trimming took off 5 bases at V and 2 bases at J, with 22 bases between the two ends. This CDR3 is CASSHAKQGKLTYEQYF. The CDR3 nucleotides are TGTGCCAGTAGTCACGCAAAACAGGGAAAGTTAACCTACGAGCAGTACTTC.

The rearrangement uses TRBV15 and TRBJ1-2; the D is unclear. Germline lookup yields CDR1 LNHNV and CDR2 YYDKDF (reference sequence). The CDR3 has 16 amino acids. V dropped 4 bases and J dropped 5 bases, with 20 bases sitting between them. Here the CDR3 DNA reads TGTGCCACCAGCAACCGTTTAGCCCCGTCTTTTTATGGCTACACCTTC. Its protein is CATSNRLAPSFYGYTF.

This chain connects TRBV4-2 to TRBJ1-4; D uncertain. Germline CDR1 and CDR2: LGHNA and YNFKEQ. The CDR3 extends over 17 amino acids. V lost 0 bases, J lost 4 bases, and 15 bases lay in between. For the CDR3, the DNA is TGTGCCAGCAGCCAAGACCAAGGGAGGAGGGTTAATGAAAAACTGTTTTTT. Its protein product is CASSQDQGRRVNEKLFF.

The chain uses TRBV5-1 and TRBJ1-3; no clear D gene. The germline gives CDR1 SGHRS, CDR2 YFSETQ. Trimming cost V 4 bases and J 0 bases, with 5 bases left between them. CDR3 length equals 13 residues. The CDR3 protein is CASSRDSGNTIYF. As DNA, the CDR3 is TGCGCCAGCAGCAGAGACTCTGGAAACACCATATATTTT.

The rearrangement links TRBV18 to TRBJ2-3; 8 bases line up with TRBD1. The CDR3 totals 14 residues. Germline-derived CDR1 and CDR2 are KGHSH and LQKENI. Germline trimming cut 0 bases from V and 5 bases from J; bases unmatched to any gene: 1. CDR3 protein: CASSPPRGQDTQYF. CDR3 in DNA: TGTGCCAGCTCACCACCCAGGGGGCAAGATACGCAGTATTTT.

The chain uses TRBV27 and TRBJ1-1; D might be TRBD1 (6 bases). Germline V gene data show CDR1 as MNHEY and CDR2 as SMNVEV (reference sequence). The CDR3 contains 13 residues. With 4 bases removed from V and 4 bases from J, the gap between germline ends came to 10 bases. DNA of the CDR3: TGTGCCAGCAGTTATACAGGGACCACTGAAGCTTTCTTT. This sequence encodes CASSYTGTTEAFF.

The CDR3, as DNA: TGTGCCACCCGGTCAGGGACTAGCACAGATACGCAGTATTTT. It yields the protein CATRSGTSTDTQYF. The gene calls are TRBV7-2 and TRBJ2-3, with D possibly TRBD2 on 6 matching bases. There are 14 residues in the CDR3. With 10 bases removed from V and 0 bases from J, the gap between germline ends came to 14 bases. Germline CDR1 reads SGHTA; CDR2 reads FQGNSA.

This CDR3 reads CASSQAPSKGYGYTF. CDR3 bases: TGCGCCAGCAGCCAAGCACCCTCAAAGGGGTATGGCTACACCTTC. This rearrangement joins TRBV4-1 to TRBJ1-2, with D possibly being TRBD1 (5 bases). V was cut by 1 base and J by 5 bases, with 14 bases left in between. In germline, CDR1 is MGHRA, CDR2 YSYEKL. The length of the CDR3 is 15 residues.